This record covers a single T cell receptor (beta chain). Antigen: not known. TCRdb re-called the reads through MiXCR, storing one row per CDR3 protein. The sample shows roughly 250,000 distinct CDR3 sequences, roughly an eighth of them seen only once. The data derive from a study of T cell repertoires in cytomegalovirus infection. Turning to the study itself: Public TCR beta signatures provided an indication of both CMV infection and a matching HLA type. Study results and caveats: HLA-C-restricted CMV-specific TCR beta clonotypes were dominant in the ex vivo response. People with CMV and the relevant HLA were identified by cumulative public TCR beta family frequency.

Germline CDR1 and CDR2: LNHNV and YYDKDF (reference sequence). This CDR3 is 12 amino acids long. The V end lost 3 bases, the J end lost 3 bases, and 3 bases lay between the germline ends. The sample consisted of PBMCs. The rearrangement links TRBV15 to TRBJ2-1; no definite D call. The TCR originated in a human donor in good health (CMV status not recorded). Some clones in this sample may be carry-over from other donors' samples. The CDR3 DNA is TGTGCCACCAGCAGGGTCTACAATGAGCAGTTCTTC. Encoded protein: CATSRVYNEQFF.